Included here is one T cell receptor beta chain sequence, with context. Its antigen target is currently unknown. Base qualities are not recorded, but no much larger clone differs from it by a single base. The sample is drawn from a study of blood T cell repertoires in COVID-19 (dated by TCRdb to about 2020). In terms of the full investigation: The collaborator samples originated in the United States, Italy and Spain and spanned the acute and convalescent phases of COVID-19. Nearly every sample came with metadata listing a de-identified subject ID, COVID-19 status, age in years and sex. The material from the prospective study consisted of cDNA or gDNA derived from T cells, B-cell-depleted T cells, or PBMCs. Where available, HLA class I and class II types were taken from metadata supplied by the sample provider and were not determined by assay-based typing. The samples were drawn from the first 160 participants of the ongoing ImmuneRACE study and from 1,254 subjects provided by 6 global collaborators. The repertoires were made available in a free public database intended to serve as a resource for research on the immune response to SARS-CoV-2. The dataset comprised deeply sampled blood TCRbeta repertoires from subjects exposed to, actively infected with, or recovered from COVID-19.

TCRbeta CDR3 regions were amplified from genomic DNA using the immunoSEQ Assay, a bias-controlled multiplex PCR. In the original analysis: Nucleated cell counts per sample were estimated from amplification of reference gene primers within the assay. To quantify the absolute abundance of each unique TCRbeta CDR3 rearrangement, sequence reads were collapsed and filtered. Productive Simpson clonality was computed per sample as the square root of Simpson's diversity index over productive rearrangements. In its TCRdb copy, this immuneACCESS table keeps in-frame sequences only and misses some clones. Where compared with another copy, unresolved V genes explain less than half of these, and the others have no known cause. That table gives V, J and clone size, and the DNA gave D and trimming. The sample table records roughly 93,000 clones; 80% to 90% of these occur just once. The ten largest clones capture under 10% of the sample.

V gives up 0 bases and J gives up 5 bases, and the segment between their germline ends measures 10 bases. The CDR3 goes from the cysteine to the phenylalanine over 15 residues. Left in the record is the CDR3 DNA by itself, 45 bases read in frame from the first base. CDR1 and CDR2 are read off the germline V gene as ENHRY and SYGVKD. Collaborating institutions collected whole blood in K2EDTA tubes following their own protocols. Collaborator samples were shipped for TCRbeta analysis as frozen whole blood, isolated PBMCs, or DNA extracted from either sample type. Results and caveats for the whole study, not just this receptor: The quantity of clinical and demographic metadata differed by source and by participant and was supplied without curation.

The chain joins TRBV10-3 to TRBJ1-4; the D gene cannot be resolved reliably. The TCR sequence derives from a man in his fifties with acute or convalescent COVID-19. Sequenced sample: peripheral blood. The DNA reads as follows: TGTGCCATCAGTGAGTCGAGGCAGCCAAATGAAAAACTGTTTTTT. This sequence encodes CAISESRQPNEKLFF.